The clone carrying this TCR beta chain was recorded a few times. What it binds is unknown. 60 Vbeta and 13 Jbeta primers were used in PCR. TCRdb's table, derived via immunoSEQ multiplex PCR, lists solely in-frame clones and lacks some. The sample yields more than 100,000 clones, approximately 66% seen once. The data originate from a study of cytomegalovirus exposure and HLA in healthy donors. The study's findings and limits: Using a false discovery rate of 0.05, a later analysis showed that 16,951 TCR beta sequences were associated with HLA alleles. Differences between HLA loci emerged in a later analysis of TCR association rates, with DRB1 most and HLA-C fewest.

The sample comprised PBMCs. The clonotype comes from a woman in her 50s in good health and CMV-seronegative.

CDR3 amino acids: CASRSSGSLDTQYF. The CDR3 DNA sequence: TGTGCCAGTAGATCAAGCGGGAGTTTGGATACGCAGTATTTT. The V and J genes are TRBV19 and TRBJ2-3; 8 bases agree with TRBD2. From germline, CDR1 is LNHDA and CDR2 SQIVND (reference sequence). CDR3 length: 14 residues. V was clipped by 6 bases and J by 6 bases; unmatched bases: 8.